A selection of T cell receptor beta chains follows, all from one sample in a study of early stage breast cancer tumors. Using immunoSEQ multiplex PCR, the repertoire was profiled, and TCRdb retains in-frame clones only, with some absent. The profile covers tens of thousands of clones, with under 95% appearing a single time and less than 5% taken by the ten largest. Sample: blood. The receptor source for this set is a person aged 70 to 85 with breast cancer. The CDR3 runs from the conserved cysteine through the conserved F or W. D genes are given only for firm matches. Rows give clone size only sometimes, using once, few, many, or a class for an expanded clone.

CDR3nt | CDR3aa | d_gene | abundance | j_gene | v_gene
TGCGCCAGCAGCCCGACACAGGGCCTTGCAAACACCATATATTTT | CASSPTQGLANTIYF | . | . | TRBJ1-3 | TRBV5-1
TGTGCCAGCTCACCCCCCTTGACAGGGGAGGATACGCAGTATTTT | CASSPPLTGEDTQYF | TRBD1 | . | TRBJ2-3 | TRBV18
TGTGCCAGCAGCCTGACGAGCGACACTGAAGCTTTCTTT | CASSLTSDTEAFF | . | . | TRBJ1-1 | TRBV6-1
TGTGCCAGCAGTCCTCCTCCCGCCAGGGCGGATACCTATGGCTACACCTTC | CASSPPPARADTYGYTF | . | few | TRBJ1-2 | TRBV27
. | CASTNVGTGTF | . | once | TRBJ1-2 | TRBV2
TGTGCCAGCAGCCCTACAGGGGAAGGGTCCGAACAGTACTTC | CASSPTGEGSEQYF | TRBD1 | . | TRBJ2-7 | TRBV7-6
TGTGCCATCAGTGAGCAAGGGGGCGTTGGCACAGATACGCAGTATTTT | CAISEQGGVGTDTQYF | TRBD1 | . | TRBJ2-3 | TRBV10-3
TGTGCCAGCAGTTCCCTCGGTGAGGGGGGGTACAATGAGCAGTTCTTC | CASSSLGEGGYNEQFF | . | . | TRBJ2-1 | TRBV28
TGCGCCAGCAGCCAAGGCGCAGGGCCGGATACGCAGTATTTT | CASSQGAGPDTQYF | . | . | TRBJ2-3 | TRBV4-3
TGTGCCAGTAGTCCCTTCAGACAGCAGGGAGATACGCAGTATTTT | CASSPFRQQGDTQYF | . | . | TRBJ2-3 | TRBV19
TGTGCCAGCAATATACTAGCGTACGAGACCCAGTACTTC | CASNILAYETQYF | TRBD2 | . | TRBJ2-5 | TRBV6-6
TGTGCCAGCAGCGTAGTGGGAGGTGAAGCTTTCTTT | CASSVVGGEAFF | . | . | TRBJ1-1 | TRBV9
TGTGCCAGCAGCCCGCGGACTAGCGGGGATACCTACAATGAGCAGTTCTTC | CASSPRTSGDTYNEQFF | TRBD2 | . | TRBJ2-1 | TRBV5-8
TGTGCCAGCAGCGTAGGTCGGTCCACTCCCGATCTTGTAGCCAAAAACATTCAGTACTTC | CASSVGRSTPDLVAKNIQYF | . | . | TRBJ2-4 | TRBV9
TGTGCCAGCAGTGAAGGACAGGGGTTGTACGAGCAGTACTTC | CASSEGQGLYEQYF | TRBD1 | . | TRBJ2-7 | TRBV6-1
TGTGCCAGCAGCCGGGTGGATGATCGGTATCAGCCCCAGCATTTT | CASSRVDDRYQPQHF | . | . | TRBJ1-5 | TRBV7-9
TGTGCCAGCAGTGACGGCGGACTAGCGCCCTACGAGCAGTACTTC | CASSDGGLAPYEQYF | TRBD2 | once | TRBJ2-7 | TRBV2
TGTGCCAGCAGCTTAGCCGGGGGGAGGGATACGCAGTATTTT | CASSLAGGRDTQYF | TRBD2 | . | TRBJ2-3 | TRBV7-2
TGTGCCAGCAGCCCTTATCAGGCCCCCAATGAGCAGTTCTTC | CASSPYQAPNEQFF | . | . | TRBJ2-1 | TRBV5-6
TGTGCCAGCAGCTTCGGGAGAGGCTCCTACGAGCAGTACTTC | CASSFGRGSYEQYF | . | . | TRBJ2-7 | TRBV5-4
TGTGCCAGCAGCTCGGACTATACCACAGATACGCAGTATTTT | CASSSDYTTDTQYF | . | . | TRBJ2-3 | TRBV7-2
TGTGCCAGTAAGACAGGAGCAACTAATGAAAAACTGTTTTTT | CASKTGATNEKLFF | . | . | TRBJ1-4 | TRBV19
TGTGCCAGCAGCGGACAAGCTGGGGCCAACGTCCTGACTTTC | CASSGQAGANVLTF | . | . | TRBJ2-6 | TRBV6-4
TGTGCCAGCAGCCAAAATAGGAACACTGAAGCTTTCTTT | CASSQNRNTEAFF | . | . | TRBJ1-1 | TRBV11-2
TGTGCCAGCAGCCCAGGTGGAGGAATCAATCAGCCCCAGCATTTT | CASSPGGGINQPQHF | . | . | TRBJ1-5 | TRBV6-5
TGTGCCAGCAGATCGAGAGACTATGGCTACACCTTC | CASRSRDYGYTF | . | . | TRBJ1-2 | TRBV6-1
TGCGCCAGCAGCCAGACTAGCGGGGACACAGATACGCAGTATTTT | CASSQTSGDTDTQYF | TRBD2 | . | TRBJ2-3 | TRBV4-3
TGTGCCAGCAGCTCCCGGGACAGGGAAGCTTTCTTT | CASSSRDREAFF | TRBD1 | . | TRBJ1-1 | TRBV11-3
TGTGCCAGCAGCTTAGAACCTCAGCGGGGGGGATACACAGATACGCAGTATTTT | CASSLEPQRGGYTDTQYF | TRBD2 | . | TRBJ2-3 | TRBV11-2